This passage covers 26 T cell receptor beta chains from one sample sequenced in a study of beta chain features in type 1 diabetes. Study-level points and caveats: Moderate but significant shortening of TCRB CDR3s was recorded in all four CD4+ subsets from Type 1 diabetes patients.

Sequenced material consisted of expressed TCRB transcripts (all of the isolated RNA was reverse transcribed). This table comes from immunoSEQ multiplex PCR, and its TCRdb copy is limited to in-frame clones, with some not included. The data show about 710,000 clones, about an eighth seen once. No antigen has been assigned to these receptors. Sequencing was done on a sample of naive CD4+ T cells from blood. Every receptor here comes from a man between 18 and 29 years old with type 1 diabetes.

This clone was counted a few times. This rearrangement joins TRBV25-1 to TRBJ2-7; D may correspond to TRBD1 or TRBD2 (6 bases each). The CDR3 consists of 15 residues. The germline CDR1 and CDR2 sequences are MGHDK and SYGVNS. Trimming cost V 6 bases and J 6 bases, with 21 bases left between them. The CDR3: CASSRGGTPHGEQYF. CDR3 bases: TGTGCCAGCAGCAGAGGGGGGACACCTCATGGCGAGCAGTACTTC.

The sample holds a few counts of this clone. The CDR3 reads CASSLLTSNTGELFF. CDR3 coding DNA: TGCGCCAGCAGCTTGTTGACAAGCAACACCGGGGAGCTGTTTTTT. The genes are TRBV5-1 and TRBJ2-2; D gene unclear. The V gene lost 1 base and the J gene lost 2 bases, with 9 bases spanning the gap. There are 15 residues in the CDR3. Per germline, CDR1 SGHRS and CDR2 YFSETQ. Supplemented by reference TRBV5-1 and TRBJ2-2, the full variable domain reads KAGVTQTPRYLIKTRGQQVTLSCSPISGHRSVSWYQQTPGQGLQFLFEYFSETQRNKGNFPGRFSGRQFSNSRSEMNVSTLELGDSALYLCASSLLTSNTGELFFGEGSRLTVL.

This clone was counted a few times. This chain uses TRBV9 with TRBJ2-3; D gene unclear. The V and J ends lost 2 bases and 7 bases respectively, with 23 bases between them. Germline assignment: CDR1 SGDLS and CDR2 YYNGEE. The CDR3 length is 17 residues. CDR3 sequence (DNA): TGTGCCAGCAGCGTCCAGACTTCCCTCGAATCCCTCCATACGCAGTATTTT. This encodes CASSVQTSLESLHTQYF. The whole variable domain, filled in from reference TRBV9 and TRBJ2-3, reads DSGVTQTPKHLITATGQRVTLRCSPRSGDLSVYWYQQSLDQGLQFLIQYYNGEERAKGNILERFSAQQFPDLHSELNLSSLELGDSALYFCASSVQTSLESLHTQYFGPGTRLTVL.

CDR3 nucleotide sequence: TGCGCCAGCAGCGACCAACCGGGCCTAAGTCCGGGGGATGAGCAGTTCTTC. Translating it yields CASSDQPGLSPGDEQFF. The chain joins TRBV5-1 to TRBJ2-1; tentative D call: TRBD2 (6 bases). Trimming removed 4 bases at V and 8 bases at J, with 25 bases between. The germline V gene has CDR1 SGHRS and CDR2 YFSETQ. The CDR3 totals 17 residues. Looking up the rest from reference TRBV5-1 and TRBJ2-1 gives the full variable domain: KAGVTQTPRYLIKTRGQQVTLSCSPISGHRSVSWYQQTPGQGLQFLFEYFSETQRNKGNFPGRFSGRQFSNSRSEMNVSTLELGDSALYLCASSDQPGLSPGDEQFFGPGTRLTVL.

This clone turned up a few times. A junction end diverges from the germline sequence, so it may reflect a read error. This rearrangement joins TRBV6-5 to TRBJ1-5; TRBD1 aligns across 9 bases. The CDR3 has 15 amino acids. Germline CDR1 reads MNHEY; CDR2 reads SVGAGI. Here the CDR3 DNA reads TGTGCCTGCAGCCCGGACAGGGGCAGCAATCAGCCCCAGCATTTT. Translating gives CACSPDRGSNQPQHF.

This clone was found a few times. The V call is TRBV7-9, the J call TRBJ1-1, with D uncertain. Trimming left V 2 bases short and J 7 bases short, with 14 bases between. The length of the CDR3 is 14 residues. Looked up from germline, CDR1 is SEHNR and CDR2 is FQNEAQ (reference sequence). The chain's CDR3 is CASSLSYGDFEAFF. The DNA for the CDR3 is TGTGCCAGCAGCTTATCCTACGGGGATTTTGAAGCTTTCTTT.

The J gene is TRBJ1-1, the V gene TRBV7-6; 8 nucleotides align to TRBD1. Per germline, CDR1 SGHVS and CDR2 FNYEAQ. This CDR3 is 17 amino acids long. With 2 bases clipped from V and 6 bases from J, the junction kept 14 bases outside the gene matches. The CDR3 bases are TGTGCCAGCAGCTTAACCCAGGGGGCGACGGTAGGTTCTGAAGCTTTCTTT. This gives the protein CASSLTQGATVGSEAFF.

The V call is TRBV21-1, the J call TRBJ2-5; the table gives TRBD1 as D, unverified against the DNA. TRBV21-1 is a listed pseudogene. The length of the CDR3 is 15 residues. The CDR3 coding sequence is TGTGCCAGCAGCAAAAGGGGGCAGGGACTGGAGACCCAGTACTTC. Its translation is CASSKRGQGLETQYF.

This chain links TRBV4-3 with TRBJ1-2; TRBD1 agrees at 11 bases. The V segment lost 0 bases and the J segment 5 bases; nucleotides outside the gene matches: 5. The germline V gene encodes CDR1 LGHNA and CDR2 YSLEER. This CDR3 has 16 amino acids. CDR3 DNA: TGCGCCAGCAGCCAAGATCTGGGACAGGGGGTGTATGGCTACACCTTC. It is translated as CASSQDLGQGVYGYTF.

The chain couples TRBV7-2 to TRBJ2-5, with D tentatively TRBD1 (6 bases). Looked up from germline, CDR1 is SGHTA and CDR2 is FQGNSA. The CDR3 totals 12 residues. V lost 11 bases, J lost 2 bases, and 12 bases lay in between. CDR3 residues: CACEGVQETQYF. CDR3 sequence (DNA): TGTGCCTGTGAGGGGGTACAAGAGACCCAGTACTTC.

The genes are TRBV7-2 and TRBJ1-5; D call uncertain. There are 12 residues in the CDR3. The germline V gene has CDR1 SGHTA and CDR2 FQGNSA. With 5 bases removed from V and 9 bases from J, the gap between germline ends came to 11 bases. CDR3 amino acids: CASSEEYLPQHF. The CDR3 DNA reads TGTGCCAGCAGCGAAGAGTACTTGCCCCAGCATTTT.

This chain links TRBV2 with TRBJ1-3, with D unresolved. Trimming left V 8 bases short and J 0 bases short, with 11 bases between. The CDR3 totals 14 residues. Germline CDR1 reads SNHLY; CDR2 reads FYNNEI. The CDR3 DNA sequence: TGTGCCAGCGTCGATAGACGCTCTGGAAACACCATATATTTT. Amino acid sequence: CASVDRRSGNTIYF. Combining the CDR3 with reference TRBV2 and TRBJ1-3 gives the whole variable domain EPEVTQTPSHQVTQMGQEVILRCVPISNHLYFYWYRQILGQKVEFLVSFYNNEISEKSEIFDDQFSVERPDGSNFTLKIRSTKLEDSAMYFCASVDRRSGNTIYFGEGSWLTVV.

The chain combines TRBV9 with TRBJ2-1; 9 bases map to TRBD2. V gave up 4 bases and J gave up 7 bases; unmatched junction bases: 12. Germline CDR1 SGDLS, CDR2 YYNGEE. The CDR3 runs to 16 residues. CDR3 sequence: CASSLRGTSHPNEQFF. CDR3 nucleotide sequence: TGTGCCAGCAGCCTCCGCGGGACTAGCCACCCTAATGAGCAGTTCTTC.

V usage is TRBV29-1 and J usage is TRBJ2-7; no firm D call. Germline CDR1 and CDR2: SQVTM and ANQGSEA. This CDR3 is built from 12 residues. The ends were cut back, 4 bases at V and 4 bases at J, with 11 bases in the middle. CDR3 nucleotide sequence: TGCAGCGTTGCTAGGGTCCCTTACGAGCAGTACTTC. Protein product: CSVARVPYEQYF.

This clone was seen a handful of times. The chain is built from TRBV6-1 and TRBJ2-3; no clear D. Germline V CDR1 and CDR2: MNHNS, SASEGT. The CDR3 extends over 15 amino acids. Trimming took off 2 bases at V and 1 base at J, with 10 bases between the two ends. CDR3 amino acids: CASSERWTRTDTQYF. CDR3 DNA sequence: TGTGCCAGCAGTGAACGTTGGACCCGCACAGATACGCAGTATTTT.

The chain uses TRBV27 and TRBJ2-7; the D gene is possibly TRBD1 (5 bases). The CDR3 is made up of 16 amino acids. Germline V gene lookup returns CDR1 MNHEY and CDR2 SMNVEV (reference sequence). Between the trimmed V and J ends, which lost 3 bases and 1 base, there was a span of 16 bases. The CDR3 nucleotides read TGTGCCAGCAGTTTCTCCCCCACGACAGATTCCTACGAGCAGTACTTC. Its protein product is CASSFSPTTDSYEQYF.

This sequence joins TRBV7-2 and TRBJ2-7; D uncertain. Germline-derived CDR1 and CDR2 are SGHTA and FQGNSA. The CDR3 is made up of 15 amino acids. With 6 bases removed from V and 3 bases from J, the gap between germline ends came to 18 bases. This chain's CDR3 is CASRRTYAGVYEQYF. For the CDR3, the DNA is TGTGCCAGCAGACGGACGTACGCAGGCGTCTACGAGCAGTACTTC.

CDR3 sequence (DNA): TGTGCCAGCAGCCCGCTGAATACTAACACTGAAGCTTTCTTT. Translation gives CASSPLNTNTEAFF. The V gene is TRBV11-2, the J gene TRBJ1-1; D not certain. This CDR3 has 14 amino acids. Germline V gives CDR1 SGHAT, CDR2 FQNNGV. Trimming took off 5 bases at V and 2 bases at J, with 12 bases between the two ends.

The genes are TRBV7-9 and TRBJ2-5; no reliable D call. V was trimmed by 0 bases and J by 4 bases, leaving 9 bases between them. The CDR3 is made up of 14 amino acids. The germline V gene encodes CDR1 SEHNR and CDR2 FQNEAQ (reference sequence). This CDR3 is CASSLAGSAETQYF. The CDR3 nucleotides read TGTGCCAGCAGCTTAGCGGGATCAGCAGAGACCCAGTACTTC.

In this sample, this clone turned up a few times. The chain combines TRBV7-2 with TRBJ2-7; 8 nucleotides match TRBD1. Per germline, CDR1 SGHTA and CDR2 FQGNSA. This CDR3 is built from 13 residues. J was trimmed by 3 bases and V by 5 bases; bases with no gene match: 3. In nucleotides, the CDR3 is TGTGCCAGCAGCACCGGGACAGGCTACGAGCAGTACTTC. This sequence encodes CASSTGTGYEQYF.

CDR3 nucleotide sequence: TGCGCCAGCAGCCAAGATCAAGGAGAGACCCAGTACTTC. Translation gives CASSQDQGETQYF. The V and J genes are TRBV4-3 and TRBJ2-5; D not resolved. The CDR3 spans 13 residues. The germline V and J ends were trimmed by 0 bases and 4 bases, with 6 bases remaining between them. From germline, CDR1 is LGHNA and CDR2 YSLEER.

On this clone: Within the sample, other DNA sequences also encode this same CDR3. The chain employs TRBV30 and TRBJ1-5, with D perhaps TRBD1 (5 bases). CDR1 and CDR2 (germline): GTSNPN, SVGIG (reference sequence). V was shortened by 3 bases and J by 4 bases, with 13 bases between the two germline ends. This CDR3 has 14 amino acids. This CDR3 is CAWSRGGSNQPQHF. Written as DNA, the CDR3 is TGTGCCTGGAGCCGTGGGGGTTCTAATCAGCCCCAGCATTTT.

J is TRBJ1-1 and V is TRBV30, with TRBD1 as a possible D gene (6 bases). The CDR3 extends over 14 amino acids. Germline V lookup: CDR1 GTSNPN, CDR2 SVGIG (reference sequence). V was pared by 5 bases and J by 1 base, with 14 bases between. The CDR3 DNA reads as TGTGCCTGGGGGCGGACAGACAGGAACACTGAAGCTTTCTTT. It encodes CAWGRTDRNTEAFF.

CDR3 bases: TGTGCCTGGAGTGCTTCGTGGCAAGGGAATGAGCAGTTCTTC. The encoded protein is CAWSASWQGNEQFF. The chain couples TRBV30 to TRBJ2-1; D is unclear. The CDR3 extends over 14 amino acids. CDR1 is GTSNPN, CDR2 SVGIG, per germline (reference sequence). V lost 1 base to trimming and J lost 7 bases, with 14 bases between them.

The chain's CDR3 is CATHHSSEQYF. The CDR3 region has the DNA TGTGCCACCCACCACAGCAGCGAGCAGTACTTC. The chain couples TRBV19 to TRBJ2-7; D uncertain. V was shortened by 10 bases and J by 6 bases, with 13 bases between the two germline ends. Germline CDR1 reads LNHDA; CDR2 reads SQIVND (reference sequence). The CDR3 is 11 amino acids.

This clone showed up just a few times. This chain uses TRBV5-4 with TRBJ2-6; D ambiguous. The length of the CDR3 is 15 residues. V was trimmed by 2 bases and J by 1 base, leaving 7 bases between them. Germline CDR1 is SGHNT and CDR2 is YYREEE (reference sequence). CDR3 sequence: CASSFPRSGANVLTF. The CDR3 nucleotides are TGTGCCAGCAGCTTTCCCCGGTCTGGGGCCAACGTCCTGACTTTC.